What follows is one T cell receptor beta chain and its context. What it recognizes is unknown. Researchers took blood at baseline, on cycle 4 day 1, and on cycle 7 day 1. The entry originates in a study of OX40 agonist ivuxolimab in advanced cancers. Findings and caveats of the study: CD8+ T cells (on average) carried more expanded clones than CD4+ T cells. The 0.1-3.0 mg/kg partial responders had among the lowest clonal expansion.

Generated by immunoSEQ multiplex PCR, the TCRdb table keeps only in-frame clones and is missing some. Here the sample spans 70,000 or so clones, around 80% being singletons. Germline lookup yields CDR1 LNHDA and CDR2 SQIVND (reference sequence). CDR3 length: 14 amino acids. V was pared by 6 bases and J by 10 bases, with 12 bases of the junction left unmatched. Material: CD4+ or CD8+ T cells sorted from blood, obtained in a trial of the OX40 agonist ivuxolimab. The origin of this receptor is an adult with an advanced solid tumor such as melanoma, head and neck, liver or kidney cancer. J is TRBJ2-7 and V is TRBV19; 10 positions match TRBD1. The CDR3 protein is CASRSPGTGDRQYF. The CDR3 DNA reads as TGTGCCAGTAGGTCCCCCGGGACAGGGGATCGACAGTACTTC.